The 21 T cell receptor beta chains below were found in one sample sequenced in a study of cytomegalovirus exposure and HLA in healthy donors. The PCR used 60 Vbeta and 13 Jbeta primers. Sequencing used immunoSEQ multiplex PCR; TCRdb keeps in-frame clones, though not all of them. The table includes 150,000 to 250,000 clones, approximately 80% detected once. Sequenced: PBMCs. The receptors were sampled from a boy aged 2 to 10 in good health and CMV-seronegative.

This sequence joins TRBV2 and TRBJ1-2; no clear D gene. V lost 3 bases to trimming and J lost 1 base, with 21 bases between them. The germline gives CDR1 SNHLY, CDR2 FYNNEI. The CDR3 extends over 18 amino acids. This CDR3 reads CASSEPPLGSLVNYGYTF. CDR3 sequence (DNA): TGTGCCAGCAGTGAGCCCCCCCTGGGGAGTTTGGTTAACTATGGCTACACCTTC. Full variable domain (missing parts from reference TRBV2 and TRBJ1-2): EPEVTQTPSHQVTQMGQEVILRCVPISNHLYFYWYRQILGQKVEFLVSFYNNEISEKSEIFDDQFSVERPDGSNFTLKIRSTKLEDSAMYFCASSEPPLGSLVNYGYTFGSGTRLTVV.

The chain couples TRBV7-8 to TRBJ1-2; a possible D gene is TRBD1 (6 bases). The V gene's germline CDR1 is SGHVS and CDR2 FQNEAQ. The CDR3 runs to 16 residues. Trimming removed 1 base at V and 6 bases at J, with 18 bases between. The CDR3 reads CASSLDQVGARHGYTF. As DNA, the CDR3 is TGTGCCAGCAGCTTAGATCAGGTGGGGGCTAGGCATGGCTACACCTTC. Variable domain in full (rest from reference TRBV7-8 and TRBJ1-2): GAGVSQSPRYKVAKRGQDVALRCDPISGHVSLFWYQQALGQGPEFLTYFQNEAQLDKSGLPSDRFFAERPEGSVSTLKIQRTQQEDSAVYLCASSLDQVGARHGYTFGSGTRLTVV.

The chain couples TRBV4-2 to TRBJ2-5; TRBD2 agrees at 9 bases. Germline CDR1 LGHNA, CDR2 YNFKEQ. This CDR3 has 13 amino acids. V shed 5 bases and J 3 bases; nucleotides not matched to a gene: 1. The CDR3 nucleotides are TGTGCCAGCAGCAGACTAGCGGAAGAGACCCAGTACTTC. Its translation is CASSRLAEETQYF.

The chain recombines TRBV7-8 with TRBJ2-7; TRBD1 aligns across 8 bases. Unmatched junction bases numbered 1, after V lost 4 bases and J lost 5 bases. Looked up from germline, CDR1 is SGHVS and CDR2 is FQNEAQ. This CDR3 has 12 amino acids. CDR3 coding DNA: TGTGCCAGCAGCTACAGGGGGGACGAGCAGTACTTC. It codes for CASSYRGDEQYF.

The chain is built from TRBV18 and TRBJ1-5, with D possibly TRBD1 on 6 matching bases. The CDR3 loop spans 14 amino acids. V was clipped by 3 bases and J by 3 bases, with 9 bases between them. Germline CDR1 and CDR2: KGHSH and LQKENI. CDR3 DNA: TGTGCCAGCTCACCCGGACAGCCCAATCAGCCCCAGCATTTT. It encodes CASSPGQPNQPQHF. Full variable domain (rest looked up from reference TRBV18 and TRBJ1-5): NAGVMQNPRHLVRRRGQEARLRCSPMKGHSHVYWYRQLPEEGLKFMVYLQKENIIDESGMPKERFSAEFPKEGPSILRIQQVVRGDSAAYFCASSPGQPNQPQHFGDGTRLSIL.

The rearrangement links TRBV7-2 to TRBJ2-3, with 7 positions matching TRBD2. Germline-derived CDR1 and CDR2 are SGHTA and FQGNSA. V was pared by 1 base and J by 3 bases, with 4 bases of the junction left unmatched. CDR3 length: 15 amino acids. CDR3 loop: CASSLVGGRTDTQYF. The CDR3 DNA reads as TGTGCCAGCAGCTTAGTGGGGGGGAGGACAGATACGCAGTATTTT.

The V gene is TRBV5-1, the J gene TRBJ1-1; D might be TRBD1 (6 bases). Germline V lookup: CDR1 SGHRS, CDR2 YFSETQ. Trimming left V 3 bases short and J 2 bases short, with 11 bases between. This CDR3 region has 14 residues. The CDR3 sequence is CASSSTGSNTEAFF. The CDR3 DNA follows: TGCGCCAGCAGCTCTACAGGGAGCAACACTGAAGCTTTCTTT.

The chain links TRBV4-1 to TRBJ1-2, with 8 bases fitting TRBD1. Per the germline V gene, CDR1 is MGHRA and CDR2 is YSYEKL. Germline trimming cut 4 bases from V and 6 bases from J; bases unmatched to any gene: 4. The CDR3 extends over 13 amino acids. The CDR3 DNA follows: TGCGCCAGCAGCCGAGGACAGGGCGATGGCTACACCTTC. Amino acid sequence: CASSRGQGDGYTF.

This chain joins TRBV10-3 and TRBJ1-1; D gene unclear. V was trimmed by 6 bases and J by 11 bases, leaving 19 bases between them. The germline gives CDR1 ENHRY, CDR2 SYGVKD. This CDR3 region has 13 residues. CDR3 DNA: TGTGCCATCAGGCGGACGGACGGAGGAAACGCTTTCTTT. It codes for CAIRRTDGGNAFF.

The CDR3 DNA sequence: TGTGCCAGCAGCTTAGTGGGCTCCACAGACACAGATACGCAGTATTTT. Its translation is CASSLVGSTDTDTQYF. The chain couples TRBV7-9 to TRBJ2-3; D ambiguous. CDR1 is SEHNR and CDR2 is FQNEAQ in the germline V gene (reference sequence). This CDR3 region has 16 residues. With 1 base removed from V and 2 bases from J, the gap between germline ends came to 13 bases.

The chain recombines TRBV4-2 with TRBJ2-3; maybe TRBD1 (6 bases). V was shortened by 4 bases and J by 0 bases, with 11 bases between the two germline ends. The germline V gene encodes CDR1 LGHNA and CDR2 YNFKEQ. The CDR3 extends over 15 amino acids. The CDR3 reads CASSLGTTSTDTQYF. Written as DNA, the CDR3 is TGTGCCAGCAGCCTCGGGACAACTAGCACAGATACGCAGTATTTT.

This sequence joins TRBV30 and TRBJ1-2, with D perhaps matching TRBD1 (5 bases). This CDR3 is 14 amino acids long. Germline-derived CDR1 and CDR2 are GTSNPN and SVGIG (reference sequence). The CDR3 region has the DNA TGTGCGGGAACCGGGGCAGCGGGTCGAGGTGGCTACACCTTC. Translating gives CAGTGAAGRGGYTF.

For the CDR3, the DNA is TGTGCCAGCAGCTTAGGTCGAGTAGCGGGGGGATGGTACAATGAGCAGTTCTTC. Its protein is CASSLGRVAGGWYNEQFF. V is TRBV7-2 and J is TRBJ2-1; TRBD2 matches 10 bases. CDR1 is SGHTA and CDR2 is FQGNSA in the germline V gene. This CDR3 has 18 amino acids. J was trimmed by 4 bases and V by 1 base; bases with no gene match: 10.

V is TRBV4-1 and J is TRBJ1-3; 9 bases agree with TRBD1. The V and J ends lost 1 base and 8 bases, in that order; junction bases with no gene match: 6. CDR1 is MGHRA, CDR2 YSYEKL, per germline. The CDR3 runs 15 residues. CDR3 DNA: TGCGCCAGCAGCCAAGGGGACAGGGTTGAGGACACCATATATTTT. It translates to CASSQGDRVEDTIYF.

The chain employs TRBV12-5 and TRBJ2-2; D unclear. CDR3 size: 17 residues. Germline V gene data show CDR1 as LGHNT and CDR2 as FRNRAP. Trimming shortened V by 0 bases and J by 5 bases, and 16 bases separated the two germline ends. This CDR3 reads CASGLVQPSKSTGELFF. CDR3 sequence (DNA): TGTGCTAGTGGTTTGGTACAGCCCTCGAAGAGTACCGGGGAGCTGTTTTTT.

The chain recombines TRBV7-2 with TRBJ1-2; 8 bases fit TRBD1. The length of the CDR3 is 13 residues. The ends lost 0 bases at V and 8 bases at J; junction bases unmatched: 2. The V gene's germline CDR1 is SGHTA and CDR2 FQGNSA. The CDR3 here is CASSLARGRGYTF. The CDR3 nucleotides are TGTGCCAGCAGCTTAGCCAGGGGGCGGGGCTACACCTTC.

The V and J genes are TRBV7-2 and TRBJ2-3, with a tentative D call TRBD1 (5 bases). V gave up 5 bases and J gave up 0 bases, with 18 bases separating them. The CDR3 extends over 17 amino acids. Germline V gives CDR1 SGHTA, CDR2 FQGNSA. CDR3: CASSPRVGLTSTDTQYF. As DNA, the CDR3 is TGTGCCAGCAGCCCTAGGGTGGGGCTCACTAGCACAGATACGCAGTATTTT.

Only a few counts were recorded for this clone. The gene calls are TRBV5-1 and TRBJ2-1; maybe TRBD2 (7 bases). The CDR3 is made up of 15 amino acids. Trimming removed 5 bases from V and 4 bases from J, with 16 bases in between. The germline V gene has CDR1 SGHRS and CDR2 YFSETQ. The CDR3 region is CASSPPGGEYNEQFF. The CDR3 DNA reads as TGCGCCAGCAGTCCGCCGGGGGGCGAGTACAATGAGCAGTTCTTC.

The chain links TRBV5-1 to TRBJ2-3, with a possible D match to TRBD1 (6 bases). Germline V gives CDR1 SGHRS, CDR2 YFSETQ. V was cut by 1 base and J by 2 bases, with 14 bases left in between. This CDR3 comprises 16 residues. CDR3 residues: CASSLLGGENTDTQYF. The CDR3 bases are TGCGCCAGCAGCTTGCTAGGGGGAGAGAACACAGATACGCAGTATTTT.

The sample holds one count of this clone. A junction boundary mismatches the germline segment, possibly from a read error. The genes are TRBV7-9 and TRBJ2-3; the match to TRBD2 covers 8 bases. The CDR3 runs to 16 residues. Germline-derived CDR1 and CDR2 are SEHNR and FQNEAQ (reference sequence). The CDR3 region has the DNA TGTTCCAGCAGCCTTAAACCGGGGGGGGGCACAGATACGCAGTATTTT. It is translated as CSSSLKPGGGTDTQYF.

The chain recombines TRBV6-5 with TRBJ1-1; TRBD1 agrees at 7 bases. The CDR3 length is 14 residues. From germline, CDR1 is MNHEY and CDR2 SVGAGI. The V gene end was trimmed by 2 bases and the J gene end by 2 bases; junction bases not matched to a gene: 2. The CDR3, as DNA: TGTGCCAGCAGTTACGACAGGGTAAACACTGAAGCTTTCTTT. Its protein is CASSYDRVNTEAFF.